This T cell receptor beta chain was identified in a study of shared clonotypes between healthy human individuals. Findings and limits, study-wide: The study drew on few donors, limiting represented genetic and exposure-history diversity.

Germline V gene sequence: CDR1 GTSNPN, CDR2 SVGIG (reference sequence). The CDR3 is made up of 13 amino acids. An assay was performed, and its level was deep. Template amounts of approximately 300 ng DNA, roughly 28,000 T cell genomes, were employed in unsorted PBMC replicate PCRs. Authors' processing steps: For the immunoSEQ data, sequences were junction-only without quality scores, so filtering differed. Profiling relied on immunoSEQ multiplex PCR, and the TCRdb table lists in-frame clones only, not all of them. V, J and clone size derive from that table, while D and trimming were established from the DNA sequence. The table records approximately 460,000 clones, 75% to 80% of them present only once. As concerns this clone: No antigen is known for it. A far larger clone is one nucleotide away, so this likely arose from a read error. Other DNA sequences within the sample encode an identical CDR3.

The rearrangement links TRBV30 to TRBJ1-5, with D possibly TRBD1 on 6 matching bases. The sequenced sample was PBMCs. This receptor was obtained from a woman aged 40 to 50 in good health. Some clones in this sample may be carry-over from other donors' samples. The CDR3 DNA is TGTGCCTGCGAGGACAGCGGGCGGGGAGCCCAGCACTTT. Its translation is CACEDSGRGAQHF.